A single sample is the source of the 6 T cell receptor beta chains below, sequenced in a study of blood T cell repertoires in COVID-19. Profiling relied on immunoSEQ multiplex PCR, and the TCRdb table lists in-frame clones only, not all of them. The sample has approximately 130,000 clones; under 85% are singletons. Sequenced sample: peripheral blood. Receptors were obtained from a man aged 35 to 55 with active or convalescent COVID-19.

This clone was recorded only once. The chain is built from TRBV2 and TRBJ1-5, with no clear D. The CDR3 length is 15 residues. The V end lost 4 bases, the J end lost 5 bases, and 15 bases lay between the germline ends. The germline V gene has CDR1 SNHLY and CDR2 FYNNEI. DNA of the CDR3: TGTGCCAGCAGTGTGCAGTCCCTAGCGGATCAGCCCCAGCATTTT. Its protein product is CASSVQSLADQPQHF.

The chain joins TRBV6-4 to TRBJ1-4, with a possible D match to TRBD1 (6 bases). The CDR3 is 18 residues long. The V and J ends lost 0 bases and 4 bases respectively, with 18 bases between them. Per germline, CDR1 MRHNA and CDR2 SNTAGT. CDR3 nucleotide sequence: TGTGCCAGCAGTGACTCAACCCGGAGCGAGGGGGTTAATGAAAAACTGTTTTTT. Translating gives CASSDSTRSEGVNEKLFF.

V gene TRBV19 combines with J gene TRBJ1-3; 7 bases are shared with TRBD1. Trimming removed 6 bases from V and 1 base from J; junction bases left unmatched: 3. CDR3 length: 14 residues. Germline values: CDR1 LNHDA, CDR2 SQIVND (reference sequence). The DNA for the CDR3 is TGTGCCAGTAGGGACAGGACTTCTGGAAACACCATATATTTT. Protein product: CASRDRTSGNTIYF. Using reference TRBV19 and TRBJ1-3 for the parts outside the CDR3, the full variable domain is DGGITQSPKYLFRKEGQNVTLSCEQNLNHDAMYWYRQDPGQGLRLIYYSQIVNDFQKGDIAEGYSVSREKKESFPLTVTSAQKNPTAFYLCASRDRTSGNTIYFGEGSWLTVV.

V gene TRBV12-2 combines with J gene TRBJ2-3; the DNA was not compared with TRBD2, the D call given in the table. TRBV12-2 is a known pseudogene. This CDR3 is 19 amino acids long. CDR3 nucleotide sequence: TGTGCAAGTCGCGAGCCCCCACCGGGAACCCGGGCTGGAGGAGATACGCAGTATTTT. This gives the protein CASREPPPGTRAGGDTQYF.

This chain links TRBV27 with TRBJ1-2; D not certain. Germline V gives CDR1 MNHEY, CDR2 SMNVEV (reference sequence). V was shortened by 0 bases and J by 8 bases, with 13 bases between the two germline ends. This CDR3 has 14 amino acids. CDR3 protein: CASSLSLRSGGYTF. CDR3 DNA: TGTGCCAGCAGTTTATCCCTAAGGTCGGGAGGCTACACCTTC.

This clone was counted a few times. The J gene is TRBJ1-2, the V gene TRBV6-4; D is perhaps TRBD1 (6 bases). Germline V gene data show CDR1 as MRHNA and CDR2 as SNTAGT. V was trimmed by 2 bases and J by 7 bases, leaving 11 bases between them. The CDR3 extends over 13 amino acids. This chain's CDR3 is CASSDGDTGGYTF. The CDR3 nucleotides are TGTGCCAGCAGTGACGGGGACACTGGTGGCTACACCTTC.